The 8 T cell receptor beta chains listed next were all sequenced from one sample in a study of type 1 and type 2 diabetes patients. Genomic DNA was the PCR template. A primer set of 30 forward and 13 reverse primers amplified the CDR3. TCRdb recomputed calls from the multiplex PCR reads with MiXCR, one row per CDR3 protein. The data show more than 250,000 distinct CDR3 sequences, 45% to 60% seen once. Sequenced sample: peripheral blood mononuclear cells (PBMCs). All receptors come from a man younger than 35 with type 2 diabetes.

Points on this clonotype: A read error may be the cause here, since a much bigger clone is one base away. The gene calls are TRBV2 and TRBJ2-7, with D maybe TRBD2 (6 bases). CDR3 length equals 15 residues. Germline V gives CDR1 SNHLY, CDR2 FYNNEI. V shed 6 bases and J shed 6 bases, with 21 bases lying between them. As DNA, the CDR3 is TGTGCCAGCAGCGTTAGATCAGGAGGGCCTCGCGAGCAGTACTTC. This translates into CASSVRSGGPREQYF.

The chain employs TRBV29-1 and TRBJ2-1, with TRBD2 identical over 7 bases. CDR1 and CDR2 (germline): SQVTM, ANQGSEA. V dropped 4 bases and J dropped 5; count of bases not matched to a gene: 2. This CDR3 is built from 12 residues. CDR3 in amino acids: CSVVGGDNEQFF. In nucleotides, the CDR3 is TGCAGCGTTGTGGGGGGGGACAATGAGCAGTTCTTC.

The CDR3 DNA sequence: TGTGCCAGCAGCCAAGACCCAGGGTTCAACTATGGCTACACCTTC. It encodes CASSQDPGFNYGYTF. The chain couples TRBV4-2 to TRBJ1-2, with TRBD1 as a possible D gene (5 bases). This CDR3 spans 15 amino acids. Between the trimmed V and J ends, which lost 0 bases and 2 bases, there was a span of 10 bases. Germline loops: CDR1 LGHNA, CDR2 YNFKEQ.

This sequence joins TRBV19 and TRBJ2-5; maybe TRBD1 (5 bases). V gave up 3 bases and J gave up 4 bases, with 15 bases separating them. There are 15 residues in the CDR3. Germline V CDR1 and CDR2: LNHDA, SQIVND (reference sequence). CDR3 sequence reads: CASSISDTGPETQYF. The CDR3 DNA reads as TGTGCCAGTAGTATTTCGGACACCGGGCCAGAGACCCAGTACTTC.

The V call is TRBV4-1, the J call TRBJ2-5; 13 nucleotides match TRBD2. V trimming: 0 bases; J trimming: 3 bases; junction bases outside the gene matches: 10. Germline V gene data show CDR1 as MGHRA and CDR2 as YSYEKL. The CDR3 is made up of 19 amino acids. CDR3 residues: CASSQDLATGLAGKETQYF. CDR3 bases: TGCGCCAGCAGCCAAGACTTAGCGACGGGACTAGCGGGGAAAGAGACCCAGTACTTC.

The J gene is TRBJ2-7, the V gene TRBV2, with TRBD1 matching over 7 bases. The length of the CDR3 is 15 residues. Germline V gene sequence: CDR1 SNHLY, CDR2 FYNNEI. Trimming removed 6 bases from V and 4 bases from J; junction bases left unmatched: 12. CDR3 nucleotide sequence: TGTGCCAGCAGACCGGGACAGAGTCTTCTTTACGAGCAGTACTTC. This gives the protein CASRPGQSLLYEQYF.

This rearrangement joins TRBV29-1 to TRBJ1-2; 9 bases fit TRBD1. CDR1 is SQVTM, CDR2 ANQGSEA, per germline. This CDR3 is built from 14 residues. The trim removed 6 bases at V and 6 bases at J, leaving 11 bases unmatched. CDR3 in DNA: TGCAGCGTATCAAGGACAGGGGAGGGAGATGGCTACACCTTC. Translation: CSVSRTGEGDGYTF.

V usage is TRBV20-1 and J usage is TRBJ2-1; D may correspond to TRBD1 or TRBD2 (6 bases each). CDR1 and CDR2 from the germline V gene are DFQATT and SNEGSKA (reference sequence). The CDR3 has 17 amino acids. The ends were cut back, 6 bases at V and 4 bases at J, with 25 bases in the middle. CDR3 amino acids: CSAAGEEGLGVYNEQFF. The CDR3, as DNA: TGCAGTGCCGCAGGGGAGGAGGGACTCGGGGTGTACAATGAGCAGTTCTTC.